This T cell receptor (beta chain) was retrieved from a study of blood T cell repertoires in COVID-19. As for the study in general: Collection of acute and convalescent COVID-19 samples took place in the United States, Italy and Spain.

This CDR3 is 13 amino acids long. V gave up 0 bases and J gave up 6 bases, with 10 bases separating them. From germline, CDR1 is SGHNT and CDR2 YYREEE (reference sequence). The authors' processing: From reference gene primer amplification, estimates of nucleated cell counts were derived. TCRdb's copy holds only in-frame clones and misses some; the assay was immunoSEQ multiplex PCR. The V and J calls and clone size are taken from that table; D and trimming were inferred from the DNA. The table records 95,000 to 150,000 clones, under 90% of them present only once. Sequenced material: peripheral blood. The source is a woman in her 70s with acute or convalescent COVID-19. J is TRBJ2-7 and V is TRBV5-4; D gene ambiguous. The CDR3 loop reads CASSLGGYGEQYV. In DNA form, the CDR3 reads TGTGCCAGCAGCTTGGGAGGTTATGGCGAGCAGTACGTC.